One and the same sample provided the 3 T cell receptor beta chains below, sequenced in a study of Tregs in tolerant kidney transplant recipients (dated by TCRdb to 2018 to 2020). Transplants used related donors with nonmyeloablative bone marrow transplantation; mixed chimerism was transient in the human trials. The library was built by means of the immunoSEQ multiplex PCR assay. TCRdb carries this immuneACCESS record with in-frame sequences only. Its versions omit some clonotypes, under half of them owing to an unresolved V gene in the studies checked, with the rest unexplained. The sample table shows approximately 81,000 clones, and around 90% are seen once. 1.6% of the sample is in the top ten clones. The sequences come from CD4+ T cells from blood (PBMCs), collected 24 months after the transplant. Receptor source: a human patient who received a combined kidney and bone marrow transplant. It is possible that, after a transplant, some T cells come from the graft donor.

V gene TRBV18 combines with J gene TRBJ1-4, with D tentatively TRBD1 (5 bases). Germline V CDR1 and CDR2: KGHSH, LQKENI. Between the trimmed V and J ends, which lost 2 bases and 5 bases, there was a span of 12 bases. The length of the CDR3 is 15 residues. CDR3 coding DNA: TGTGCCAGCTCACCAAGCAGGGAAGAAAATGAAAAACTGTTTTTT. Protein product: CASSPSREENEKLFF.

This chain uses TRBV21-1 with TRBJ2-7; the table's D call TRBD2 went unverified against the DNA. TRBV21-1 represents a pseudogene. The CDR3 has 16 amino acids. CDR3 sequence reads: CASSQRRGRFAYEQYF. The CDR3 nucleotides read TGTGCCAGCAGCCAAAGGAGAGGGAGGTTCGCCTACGAGCAGTACTTC.

This chain joins TRBV18 and TRBJ2-7, with D hard to call. The CDR3 length is 14 residues. Germline V lookup: CDR1 KGHSH, CDR2 LQKENI. V was trimmed by 0 bases and J by 6 bases, leaving 12 bases between them. The CDR3 DNA sequence: TGTGCCAGCTCACCACCAGTTAACGTCGGCGAGCAGTACTTC. This gives the protein CASSPPVNVGEQYF.